One and the same sample provided the 2 T cell receptor beta chains below, sequenced in a study of cytomegalovirus exposure and HLA in healthy donors. Only in-frame clones appear in the TCRdb table, and some are missing; sequencing was by immunoSEQ multiplex PCR. The sample has roughly 220,000 clones; about nine tenths are singletons. Sequenced: PBMCs. These TCRs come from a woman in her late teens or twenties in good health and CMV-seronegative.

The rearrangement links TRBV30 to TRBJ1-5, with D tentatively TRBD1 (6 bases). Germline-derived CDR1 and CDR2 are GTSNPN and SVGIG (reference sequence). V was clipped by 5 bases and J by 4 bases, with 15 bases between them. The CDR3 is made up of 14 amino acids. CDR3 nucleotides: TGTGCCTGGGGACCCGGACAGTTTAATCAGCCCCAGCATTTT. Amino acids: CAWGPGQFNQPQHF.

This chain links TRBV6-4 with TRBJ2-1; 11 bases are shared with TRBD2. Trimming took 2 bases from V and 10 from J; bases not matched to a gene: 10. CDR1 and CDR2 from the germline V gene are MRHNA and SNTAGT. CDR3 length: 16 residues. The chain's CDR3 is CASSDGSGRASGEQFF. The CDR3 DNA reads as TGTGCCAGCAGTGACGGTAGCGGGAGGGCCTCGGGAGAGCAGTTCTTC.